The clone carrying this TCR beta chain was observed a few times. Its antigen is not identified. PCR was performed a second time for about 7 to 12 cycles using a sample-barcoded 5' primer and a J-beta primer mix. TCRdb fed the 5' RACE reads into MiXCR, producing one record per CDR3 protein. This table has some 1.4 million distinct CDR3 sequences, around 39% appearing once. The entry originates in a study of blood T cells in healthy people across ages. Study-wide findings and caveats: Naive CD4+ cells and diversity were both higher in long-lived donors than in aged donors.

The individuals who served as donors were healthy Caucasians living in Russia, aged about 6 to 100. V was pared by 5 bases and J by 3 bases, with 4 bases between. The CDR3 covers 12 residues. Germline-derived CDR1 and CDR2 are MNHEY and SVGEGT. Sequencing was performed on blood. The receptor was derived from a woman aged 18-29 years in good health. This chain links TRBV6-2 or TRBV6-3 with TRBJ2-2; D remains ambiguous. The CDR3 here is CASSVHTGELFF. CDR3 in DNA: TGTGCCAGCAGTGTCCACACCGGGGAGCTGTTTTTT.